The clone carrying this T cell receptor beta chain was seen more than once but under ten times. Unique molecular identifiers featured in how the TCRbeta library was prepared. One entry per CDR3 protein, called by TCRdb with MiXCR from the PCR reads. The sample holds a few hundred thousand distinct CDR3 sequences; approximately 10% are singletons and the top ten take 2% to 3%. The sample originates from a study of T-cell reconstitution after alpha-beta-depleted transplantation in children. The germline gives CDR1 SGHDT, CDR2 YYEEEE. V shed 2 bases and J 2 bases; nucleotides not matched to a gene: 8. The CDR3 is made up of 18 amino acids.

The TCR originated in a human donor who donated a stem cell graft to a child with acute lymphoblastic leukemia. Material: PBMCs from the stem cell graft donor, obtained from the stem cell graft. The chain carries TRBV5-6 and TRBJ2-3, with TRBD2 matching 13 bases. The CDR3 reads CASSFGLAGVNITDTQYF. For the CDR3, the DNA is TGTGCCAGCAGCTTCGGACTAGCGGGAGTTAATATCACAGATACGCAGTATTTT. The full variable domain, with the rest looked up from reference TRBV5-6 and TRBJ2-3, is DAGVTQSPTHLIKTRGQQVTLRCSPKSGHDTVSWYQQALGQGPQFIFQYYEEEERQRGNFPDRFSGHQFPNYSSELNVNALLLGDSALYLCASSFGLAGVNITDTQYFGPGTRLTVL.